This TCR beta chain was retrieved from a study of cytomegalovirus exposure and HLA in healthy donors. General observations from the study: Accounts indicate the classifier identified cytomegalovirus status with strong specificity and sensitivity. It was in a later analysis that TCR association rates were seen to vary by HLA locus, highest for DRB1 and lowest for HLA-C.

PCR used 60 Vbeta primers and 13 Jbeta primers. The assay was immunoSEQ multiplex PCR, and TCRdb's table has in-frame clones only and misses some. The sample lists 75,000 to 80,000 clones, about four fifths occurring once. The germline gives CDR1 MDHEN, CDR2 SYDVKM. With 9 bases removed from V and 0 bases from J, the gap between germline ends came to 15 bases. This CDR3 contains 14 residues. On this clone: The antigen is undetermined.

The source material was PBMCs. The receptor was isolated from a male donor in good health and CMV-seropositive. The chain has TRBV28 and TRBJ2-7; tentatively, D is TRBD2 (5 bases). CDR3 bases: TGTGCCAGTGTTGGAGGACTCAACTCCTACGAGCAGTACTTC. It translates to CASVGGLNSYEQYF.